This T cell receptor beta chain was identified in a study of T cells in Graves' hyperthyroidism and ophthalmopathy. This clonotype was seen ten or more times. Its matching antigen is unknown. Whole-study results and caveats: The model predicted ophthalmopathy a median around seven months before onset. Also found in blood were most expanded thyroid clonotypes above 0.001.

A lack of ophthalmopathy progression within 18 months defined stable Graves' hyperthyroidism. Diagnoses were made from clinical symptoms, serum measures (thyroxine and TRAb), thyroid ultrasound and orbital computed tomography. TCR beta CDR3 region amplification was performed from RNA transcripts. RT-PCR in the first round (using the HTBI primer set) targeted the TCR CDR3. TCRdb re-derived calls from the multiplex PCR reads in MiXCR, one entry per CDR3 protein. The sample has a few hundred thousand distinct CDR3 sequences, around 20% seen once. The CDR3 contains 15 residues. V dropped 2 bases and J dropped 2 bases, with 13 bases sitting between them. The germline CDR1 and CDR2 sequences are MNHNS and SASEGT.

Sample: blood. This chain uses TRBV6-1 with TRBJ2-7, with D tentatively TRBD1 (5 bases). This TCR was recovered from a man between 18 and 35 years old with Graves' hyperthyroidism. The CDR3 DNA reads as TGTGCCAGCAGTGAAATGACAGAACCAACCTACGAGCAGTACTTC. The encoded protein is CASSEMTEPTYEQYF.